This is a list of T cell receptor beta chains from one sample in a study of cytomegalovirus exposure and HLA in healthy donors. The repertoire was sequenced with immunoSEQ multiplex PCR; TCRdb's copy has only in-frame clones and lacks some. The sample holds around 99,000 clones; around 74% are singletons and the top ten take 14%. The sequenced sample consisted of PBMCs. The source is a woman between 40 and 50 years old in good health and CMV-seropositive. Each CDR3 is given with its conserved first and last residue. A D gene is named only where the DNA matches it firmly. Only some rows state a clone size, as once, few, many or a class for expanded clones.

V	size	J	D	CDR3	DNA
TRBV15	few	TRBJ2-7	TRBD1	CATKRDRSLSYEQYF	TGTGCCACCAAACGGGACAGGTCCCTCTCCTACGAGCAGTACTTC
TRBV19	.	TRBJ1-2	TRBD1	CASSIDRRTGQGYTF	TGTGCCAGTAGTATAGATCGACGGACAGGGCAAGGCTACACCTTC
TRBV5-4	.	TRBJ2-3	.	CASSLDRSTDTQYF	TGTGCCAGCAGCTTGGACAGGAGCACAGATACGCAGTATTTT
TRBV30	.	TRBJ1-1	TRBD1	CAWDRGTSEAFF	TGTGCCTGGGACAGGGGAACATCCGAAGCTTTCTTT
TRBV19	.	TRBJ2-2	TRBD1	CASNRGRNTGELFF	TGTGCCAGTAACAGGGGGCGCAACACCGGGGAGCTGTTTTTT
TRBV7-6	.	TRBJ2-1	.	CASSTGTSSYNEQFF	TGTGCCAGCAGCACCGGAACTAGCTCCTACAATGAGCAGTTCTTC
TRBV4-2	.	TRBJ1-4	.	CASSQGVWEKLFF	TGTGCCAGCAGCCAGGGCGTTTGGGAAAAACTGTTTTTT
TRBV7-9	.	TRBJ2-7	.	CASSLVGSGRFPEQYF	TGTGCCAGCAGCTTAGTGGGATCAGGGCGTTTTCCCGAGCAGTACTTC
TRBV7-9	.	TRBJ2-5	.	CASSLSTIETQYF	TGTGCCAGCAGCTTATCGACAATAGAGACCCAGTACTTC
TRBV27	few	TRBJ2-6	TRBD1	CASSGIQGAGANVLTF	TGTGCCAGCAGTGGTATACAGGGGGCTGGGGCCAACGTCCTGACTTTC
TRBV2	.	TRBJ1-1	.	CASSRMSGQTEAFF	TGTGCCAGCAGCCGGATGTCCGGACAAACTGAAGCTTTCTTT
TRBV19	.	TRBJ2-1	TRBD1	CASRTGTGGKLRGYNEQFF	TGTGCCAGTAGAACCGGGACAGGGGGGAAGTTGCGGGGCTACAATGAGCAGTTCTTC
TRBV6-5	medium-sized	TRBJ2-7	.	CASTLLQGGEQYF	TGTGCCAGCACCCTTTTACAGGGTGGCGAGCAGTACTTC
TRBV19	.	TRBJ1-1	.	CASSKQGLNTEAFF	TGTGCCAGTAGTAAACAGGGTTTGAACACTGAAGCTTTCTTT
TRBV4-2	.	TRBJ2-7	TRBD2	CASSQWLAGKSYEQYF	TGTGCCAGCAGCCAATGGCTAGCGGGGAAATCCTACGAGCAGTACTTC
TRBV6-5	.	TRBJ2-7	.	CASSRGHLHPYEQYF	TGTGCCAGCAGTCGGGGACACCTACATCCCTACGAGCAGTACTTC
TRBV27	few	TRBJ2-7	TRBD1	CASSTTGYEQYF	TGTGCCAGCAGTACGACAGGGTACGAGCAGTACTTC
TRBV7-6	.	TRBJ1-2	.	CASSPGQRDLIHGYTF	TGTGCCAGCAGCCCTGGACAGAGGGATTTAATTCATGGCTACACCTTC
TRBV19	.	TRBJ1-4	TRBD1	CASSAQGAMEKLFF	TGTGCCAGTAGCGCCCAGGGGGCCATGGAAAAACTGTTTTTT
TRBV5-1	few	TRBJ1-1	.	CASSRIGGRGNTEAFF	TGCGCCAGCAGCCGGATCGGGGGTCGAGGGAACACTGAAGCTTTCTTT
TRBV27	.	TRBJ2-6	TRBD1	CASSPPTGSGANVLTF	TGTGCCAGCAGTCCGCCGACAGGGTCTGGGGCCAACGTCCTGACTTTC
TRBV28	.	TRBJ2-7	.	CASSKQGDEQYF	TGTGCCAGCAGTAAACAGGGCGACGAGCAGTACTTC